Each of the 28 T cell receptor beta chains below was sequenced from the same sample in a study of blood T cells in healthy people across ages. Together with a sample-barcoded 5' primer, a J-beta primer mix was included in a second PCR lasting about 7 to 12 cycles. TCRdb used MiXCR to reprocess the 5' RACE reads, holding one entry per CDR3 protein. The data show hundreds of thousands of distinct CDR3 sequences, about 30% seen once. The sequencing input was blood. Receptors originate from a woman older than 75 in good health.

As to this clonotype: This likely traces to a read error, being one base from a far larger clone. The rearrangement links TRBV2 to TRBJ2-5; D remains ambiguous. The CDR3 runs to 12 residues. V was cut by 4 bases and J by 7 bases, with 10 bases left in between. Germline-derived CDR1 and CDR2 are SNHLY and FYNNEI. The CDR3 sequence: CASSGQKGTQYF. CDR3 nucleotides: TGTGCCAGCAGTGGCCAGAAAGGGACCCAGTACTTC.

This clonotype was recorded once. A much more abundant neighbour one base away suggests this may be a read error. This chain connects TRBV20-1 to TRBJ2-3, with D unresolved. The CDR3 extends over 17 amino acids. Germline V gene sequence: CDR1 DFQATT, CDR2 SNEGSKA (reference sequence). CDR3 in DNA: TGCGGTGCTAGAGATATGGCCCGAGTTGCTAGCACAGATACGCAGTATTTT. Translation: CGARDMARVASTDTQYF.

The table lists this clonotype with many counts. The chain links TRBV7-8 to TRBJ2-7; 7 nucleotides agree with TRBD2. Germline V lookup: CDR1 SGHVS, CDR2 FQNEAQ. V was pared by 5 bases and J by 2 bases, with 6 bases of the junction left unmatched. The CDR3 has 14 residues. CDR3 coding DNA: TGTGCCAGCAGCAAACTAGCGAATCCCTACGAGCAGTACTTC. It encodes CASSKLANPYEQYF.

This chain joins TRBV13 and TRBJ1-1; D is perhaps TRBD1 (6 bases). Germline V gives CDR1 PRHDT, CDR2 FYEKMQ (reference sequence). Trimming shortened V by 2 bases and J by 1 base, and 11 bases separated the two germline ends. The CDR3 length is 15 residues. As DNA, the CDR3 is TGTGCCAGCAGCTTATCGCCAGGGGAGAACACTGAAGCTTTCTTT. Protein sequence: CASSLSPGENTEAFF.

This clonotype was observed a handful of times. The chain links TRBV6-1 to TRBJ1-6; D call uncertain. Trimming stripped 6 bases from V and 10 bases from J, with 10 bases between. CDR3 length equals 12 residues. Per germline, CDR1 MNHNS and CDR2 SASEGT. CDR3 sequence reads: CASRRPESPLHF. CDR3 nucleotide sequence: TGTGCCAGCAGACGCCCCGAATCACCCCTCCACTTT.

This clonotype was seen many times. This chain joins TRBV4-1 and TRBJ2-1; D is unclear. Germline V lookup: CDR1 MGHRA, CDR2 YSYEKL. The CDR3 covers 15 residues. Trimming stripped 3 bases from V and 8 bases from J, with 17 bases between. Written as DNA, the CDR3 is TGCGCCAGCAGCCATGCCGTGACTCGTCACGATGAGCAGTTCTTC. Translation gives CASSHAVTRHDEQFF.

J is TRBJ2-1 and V is TRBV30; 9 bases agree with TRBD1. J lost 3 bases, V lost 2 bases, and 5 bases had no gene match. Germline assignment: CDR1 GTSNPN and CDR2 SVGIG (reference sequence). The CDR3 is made up of 15 amino acids. The CDR3 loop is CAWSPRTGVYNEQFF. CDR3 coding DNA: TGTGCCTGGAGTCCCCGGACAGGGGTCTACAATGAGCAGTTCTTC. The full variable domain, its missing parts supplied by reference TRBV30 and TRBJ2-1, is SQTIHQWPATLVQPVGSPLSLECTVEGTSNPNLYWYRQAAGRGLQLLFYSVGIGQISSEVPQNLSASRPQDRQFILSSKKLLLSDSGFYLCAWSPRTGVYNEQFFGPGTRLTVL.

In this sample, this clonotype turned up a few times. This chain connects TRBV3-1 to TRBJ1-5, with D possibly TRBD1 on 5 matching bases. The CDR3 is 15 residues long. Germline CDR1 and CDR2: LGHDT and YNNKEL (reference sequence). Trimming stripped 0 bases from V and 6 bases from J, with 12 bases between. CDR3 protein: CASSQDIRAIQPQHF. CDR3 bases: TGTGCCAGCAGCCAAGATATCAGGGCGATTCAGCCCCAGCATTTT. Full variable domain (remainder filled in from reference TRBV3-1 and TRBJ1-5): DTAVSQTPKYLVTQMGNDKSIKCEQNLGHDTMYWYKQDSKKFLKIMFSYNNKELIINETVPNRFSPKSPDKAHLNLHINSLELGDSAVYFCASSQDIRAIQPQHFGDGTRLSIL.

J is TRBJ1-5 and V is TRBV20-1; D call uncertain. CDR1 and CDR2 from the germline V gene are DFQATT and SNEGSKA (reference sequence). The CDR3 has 14 residues. V lost 6 bases and J 5 bases, leaving 17 bases between the germline ends. The CDR3 protein is CSATGRQVHQPQHF. DNA for the CDR3: TGCAGTGCCACCGGTAGACAAGTCCATCAGCCCCAGCATTTT.

This clonotype occurred a few times. This chain links TRBV4-1 with TRBJ1-2; 9 bases agree with TRBD1. Germline CDR1 MGHRA, CDR2 YSYEKL. V shed 1 base, J shed 2 bases, and the junction held 2 bases outside the gene matches. The CDR3 covers 15 residues. CDR3 residues: CASSQVDRGNYGYTF. For the CDR3, the DNA is TGCGCCAGCAGCCAAGTCGACAGGGGGAACTATGGCTACACCTTC.

The chain recombines TRBV24-1 with TRBJ2-7; 11 positions match TRBD1. CDR1 and CDR2 from the germline V gene are KGHDR and SFDVKD. The CDR3 consists of 16 residues. V dropped 4 bases and J dropped 5; count of bases not matched to a gene: 9. CDR3 nucleotide sequence: TGTGCCACCAGTGACCGGACAGGGGGCCGATTGAACGAGCAGTACTTC. Amino acids: CATSDRTGGRLNEQYF.

This clonotype was recorded at least ten times. The rearrangement uses TRBV7-2 and TRBJ2-7, with D possibly called TRBD1 or TRBD2 (6 bases each). The V gene's germline CDR1 is SGHTA and CDR2 FQGNSA. This CDR3 has 17 residues. Trimming shortened V by 2 bases and J by 3 bases, and 20 bases separated the two germline ends. CDR3: CASSLQGTTYGGYEQYF. CDR3 bases: TGTGCCAGCAGCTTACAGGGGACGACCTACGGGGGCTACGAGCAGTACTTC.

This clonotype was seen more than once but under ten times. The V and J genes are TRBV7-8 and TRBJ1-1; no firm D call. Germline V gene sequence: CDR1 SGHVS, CDR2 FQNEAQ. V gave up 6 bases and J gave up 0 bases, with 11 bases separating them. This CDR3 contains 14 residues. CDR3 bases: TGTGCCAGCAGATCTGGCCCTCTGAACACTGAAGCTTTCTTT. Translation: CASRSGPLNTEAFF.

This clonotype was counted ten times or more. The V and J genes are TRBV6-5 and TRBJ2-7; no firm D call. The CDR3 covers 13 residues. Germline-derived CDR1 and CDR2 are MNHEY and SVGAGI. The V and J ends lost 10 bases and 5 bases respectively, with 18 bases between them. In DNA, the CDR3 is TGTGCCACCACCCGGACGGTGAAAGACGAGCAGTACTTC. Translating it yields CATTRTVKDEQYF.

There are a few counts of this clonotype. A much larger clone lies a single base off, so this may be a read error. The gene calls are TRBV7-3 and TRBJ2-5, with 12 bases aligning to TRBD1. Germline V lookup: CDR1 SGHTA, CDR2 FQGTGA. This CDR3 is 15 amino acids long. V lost 4 bases to trimming and J lost 4 bases; unmatched junction nucleotides: 4. The CDR3 DNA is TGTGCCAGCAGCTGGGACAGGGGGCTAGGAGAGACCCAGTACTTC. Protein: CASSWDRGLGETQYF.

The chain has TRBV20-1 and TRBJ2-1, with 8 bases matching TRBD2. Germline V gives CDR1 DFQATT, CDR2 SNEGSKA (reference sequence). This CDR3 is built from 14 residues. Germline trimming cut 3 bases from V and 3 bases from J; bases unmatched to any gene: 4. The CDR3 region has the DNA TGCAGTGCTAGCAAACTAGCGGTCTACAATGAGCAGTTCTTC. The encoded protein is CSASKLAVYNEQFF.

This clonotype was recorded once. Sequence at one end of the junction differs from germline and may be a read error. J is TRBJ2-7 and V is TRBV7-8; the D gene is possibly TRBD2 (6 bases). Germline V gene sequence: CDR1 SGHVS, CDR2 FQNEAQ. The CDR3 extends over 14 amino acids. The CDR3 loop reads CASSYGGSSCEQYF. The CDR3 region has the DNA TGTGCCAGCAGCTACGGGGGATCCTCCTGCGAGCAGTACTTC.

The J gene is TRBJ1-3, the V gene TRBV29-1, with D uncertain. The V gene's germline CDR1 is SQVTM and CDR2 ANQGSEA. V lost 5 bases and J lost 0, with 8 bases in between. The CDR3 totals 13 residues. The CDR3 loop is CSVRVLSGNTIYF. Written as DNA, the CDR3 is TGCAGCGTTAGGGTTCTCTCTGGAAACACCATATATTTT.

This clonotype was seen ten or more times. The genes are TRBV5-1 and TRBJ2-5, with D perhaps matching TRBD2 (6 bases). The CDR3 covers 15 residues. V lost 4 bases, J lost 2 bases, and 15 bases lay in between. Germline V gene data show CDR1 as SGHRS and CDR2 as YFSETQ. CDR3 nucleotide sequence: TGCGCCAGCAGCGGCCTTGGGCGGGGTCAAGAGACCCAGTACTTC. It yields the protein CASSGLGRGQETQYF.

This clonotype has a count of ten or more. The chain recombines TRBV20-1 with TRBJ2-6; maybe TRBD1 (6 bases). This CDR3 region has 17 residues. Trimming removed 6 bases at V and 2 bases at J, with 20 bases between. Germline CDR1 and CDR2: DFQATT and SNEGSKA (reference sequence). DNA for the CDR3: TGCAGTGCCATAGGGCAGGGGATGAGCCCTGGGGCCAACGTCCTGACTTTC. It is translated as CSAIGQGMSPGANVLTF.

This clonotype was seen at least ten times. The rearrangement links TRBV7-2 to TRBJ2-7, with D perhaps TRBD2 (6 bases). This CDR3 is 14 amino acids long. V was trimmed by 5 bases and J by 5 bases, leaving 16 bases between them. Germline lookup yields CDR1 SGHTA and CDR2 FQGNSA. CDR3 loop: CASSLRDFRNEQYF. CDR3 sequence (DNA): TGTGCCAGCAGCCTACGGGACTTTAGAAACGAGCAGTACTTC. The variable domain in full, with the rest retrieved from reference TRBV7-2 and TRBJ2-7, is GAGVSQSPSNKVTEKGKDVELRCDPISGHTALYWYRQSLGQGLEFLIYFQGNSAPDKSGLPSDRFSAERTGGSVSTLTIQRTQQEDSAVYLCASSLRDFRNEQYFGPGTRLTVT.

This clonotype was observed a handful of times. A much bigger clone sits one base away, suggesting this may be a read error. The chain couples TRBV3-1 to TRBJ2-5; D might be TRBD1 or TRBD2, each matching 6 bases. Trimming took off 4 bases at V and 11 bases at J, with 23 bases between the two ends. The CDR3 has 15 amino acids. In germline, CDR1 is LGHDT, CDR2 YNNKEL (reference sequence). Here the CDR3 reads CASSPPGARRGEQYF. The CDR3 region has the DNA TGTGCCAGCAGCCCGCCGGGGGCCAGAAGGGGTGAGCAGTACTTC.

As to this clonotype: This could be a read error, since a much larger clone is one nucleotide away. V usage is TRBV4-3 and J usage is TRBJ1-2; possible D gene TRBD1, 5 bases. CDR1 and CDR2 from the germline V gene are LGHNA and YSLEER. The CDR3 covers 15 residues. The CDR3 loop is CASSQDPRQNYSYTF. The DNA of the CDR3 is TGCGCCAGCAGCCAAGATCCCCGACAGAACTATAGCTACACCTTC.

This sequence joins TRBV5-4 and TRBJ2-1; 14 bases align to TRBD2. Germline assignment: CDR1 SGHNT and CDR2 YYREEE (reference sequence). The CDR3 totals 18 residues. The trim removed 3 bases at V and 4 bases at J, leaving 9 bases unmatched. CDR3 nucleotides: TGTGCCAGCAGCTCCTCGGGGACTAGCGGGGGCTTTTACAATGAGCAGTTCTTC. Protein: CASSSSGTSGGFYNEQFF.

The chain combines TRBV12-3 or TRBV12-4 with TRBJ2-3; TRBD2 aligns across 8 bases. The CDR3 length is 15 residues. Germline trimming cut 6 bases from V and 13 bases from J; bases unmatched to any gene: 18. As DNA, the CDR3 is TGTGCCAGCAGCTTGACTAGCGCGGGAGCAGATGTGGAGTATTTT. Its protein product is CASSLTSAGADVEYF.

In this sample, this clonotype turned up many times. V and J are TRBV24-1 and TRBJ1-5; D remains ambiguous. Deletions cut 5 bases from V and 9 bases from J, with 13 bases between. CDR1 and CDR2 (germline): KGHDR, SFDVKD. The CDR3 covers 13 residues. The CDR3 protein is CATSAQPVGPQHF. CDR3 coding DNA: TGTGCCACCAGTGCCCAGCCGGTTGGGCCCCAGCATTTT.

This clonotype was observed a handful of times. The chain combines TRBV7-2 with TRBJ1-2, with 9 bases aligning to TRBD1. The CDR3 length is 15 residues. Germline CDR1 and CDR2: SGHTA and FQGNSA. The trim removed 5 bases at V and 2 bases at J, leaving 6 bases unmatched. CDR3 nucleotides: TGTGCCAGCAGCCTCCAGGGGACAGGGAACTATGGCTACACCTTC. This sequence encodes CASSLQGTGNYGYTF.

This clonotype was observed a handful of times. This sequence joins TRBV10-3 and TRBJ1-1, with D possibly matching TRBD1 (5 bases). From germline, CDR1 is ENHRY and CDR2 SYGVKD. Trimming left V 3 bases short and J 0 bases short, with 11 bases between. The CDR3 consists of 15 residues. The CDR3 DNA follows: TGTGCCATCAGTGACAAGGGGTCCATGAACACTGAAGCTTTCTTT. Encoded protein: CAISDKGSMNTEAFF.